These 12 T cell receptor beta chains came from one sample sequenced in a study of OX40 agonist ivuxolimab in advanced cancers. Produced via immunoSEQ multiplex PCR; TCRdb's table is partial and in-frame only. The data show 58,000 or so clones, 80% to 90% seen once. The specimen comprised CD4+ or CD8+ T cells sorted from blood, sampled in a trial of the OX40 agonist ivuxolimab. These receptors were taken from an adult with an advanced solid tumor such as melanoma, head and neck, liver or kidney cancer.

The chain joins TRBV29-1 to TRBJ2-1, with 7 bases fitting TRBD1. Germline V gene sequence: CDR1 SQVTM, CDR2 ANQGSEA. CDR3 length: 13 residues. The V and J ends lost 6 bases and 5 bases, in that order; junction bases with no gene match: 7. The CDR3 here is CSVLIQGNNEQFF. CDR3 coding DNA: TGCAGCGTCCTCATACAGGGGAACAATGAGCAGTTCTTC.

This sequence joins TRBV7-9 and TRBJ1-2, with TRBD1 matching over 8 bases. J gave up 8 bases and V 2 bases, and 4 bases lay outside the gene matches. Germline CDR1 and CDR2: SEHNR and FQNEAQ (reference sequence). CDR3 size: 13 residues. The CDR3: CASSLQGADGYTF. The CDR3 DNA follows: TGTGCCAGCAGCTTACAGGGGGCCGACGGCTACACCTTC.

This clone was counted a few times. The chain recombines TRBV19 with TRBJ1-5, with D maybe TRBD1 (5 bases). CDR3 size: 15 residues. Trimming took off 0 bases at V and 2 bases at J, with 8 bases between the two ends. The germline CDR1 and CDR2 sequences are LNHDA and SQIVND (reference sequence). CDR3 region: CASSIEVRGNQPQHF. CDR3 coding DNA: TGTGCCAGTAGTATAGAAGTCAGGGGCAATCAGCCCCAGCATTTT.

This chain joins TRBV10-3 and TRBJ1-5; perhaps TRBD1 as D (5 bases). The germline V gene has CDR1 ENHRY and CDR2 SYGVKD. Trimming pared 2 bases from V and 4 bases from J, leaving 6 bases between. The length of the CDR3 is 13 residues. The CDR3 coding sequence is TGTGCCATCAGTGAGGGGGGTAATCAGCCCCAGCATTTT. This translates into CAISEGGNQPQHF.

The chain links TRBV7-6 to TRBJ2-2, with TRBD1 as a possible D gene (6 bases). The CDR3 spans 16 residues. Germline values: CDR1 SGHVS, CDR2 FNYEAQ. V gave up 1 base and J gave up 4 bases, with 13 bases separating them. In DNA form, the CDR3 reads TGTGCCAGCAGCTTAGAAGTGGACAGTGGCACCGGGGAGCTGTTTTTT. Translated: CASSLEVDSGTGELFF.

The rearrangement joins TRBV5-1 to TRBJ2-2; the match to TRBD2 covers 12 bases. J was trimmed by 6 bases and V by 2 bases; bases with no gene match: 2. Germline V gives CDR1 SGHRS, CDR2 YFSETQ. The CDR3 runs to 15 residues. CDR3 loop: CASSLRLAGAGELFF. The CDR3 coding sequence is TGCGCCAGCAGCTTACGACTAGCGGGAGCCGGGGAGCTGTTTTTT.

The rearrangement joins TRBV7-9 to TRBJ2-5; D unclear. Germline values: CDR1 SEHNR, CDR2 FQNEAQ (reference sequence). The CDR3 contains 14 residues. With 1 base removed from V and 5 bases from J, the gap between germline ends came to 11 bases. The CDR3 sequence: CASSLVGVSETQYF. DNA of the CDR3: TGTGCCAGCAGCTTAGTTGGGGTCAGCGAGACCCAGTACTTC.

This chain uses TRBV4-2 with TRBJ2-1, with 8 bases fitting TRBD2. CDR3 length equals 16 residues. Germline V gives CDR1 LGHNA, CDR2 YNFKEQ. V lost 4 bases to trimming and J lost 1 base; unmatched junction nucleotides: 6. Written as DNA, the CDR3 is TGTGCCAGCAGCCGACCGGGACTAGGGTCCTACAATGAGCAGTTCTTC. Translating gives CASSRPGLGSYNEQFF.

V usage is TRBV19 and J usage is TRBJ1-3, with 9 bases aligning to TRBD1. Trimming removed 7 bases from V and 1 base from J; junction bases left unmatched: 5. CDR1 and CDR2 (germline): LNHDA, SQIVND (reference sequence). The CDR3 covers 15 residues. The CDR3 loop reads CASTTDRGSGNTIYF. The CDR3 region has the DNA TGTGCCAGTACCACGGACAGGGGATCTGGAAACACCATATATTTT. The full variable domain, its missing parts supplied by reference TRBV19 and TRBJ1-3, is DGGITQSPKYLFRKEGQNVTLSCEQNLNHDAMYWYRQDPGQGLRLIYYSQIVNDFQKGDIAEGYSVSREKKESFPLTVTSAQKNPTAFYLCASTTDRGSGNTIYFGEGSWLTVV.

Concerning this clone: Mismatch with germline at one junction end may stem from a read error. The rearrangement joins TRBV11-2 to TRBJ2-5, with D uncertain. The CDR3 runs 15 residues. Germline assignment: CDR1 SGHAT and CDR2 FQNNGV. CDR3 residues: CASSFALWRQEAQYF. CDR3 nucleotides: TGTGCCAGCAGCTTTGCCCTCTGGAGACAAGAGGCCCAGTACTTC.

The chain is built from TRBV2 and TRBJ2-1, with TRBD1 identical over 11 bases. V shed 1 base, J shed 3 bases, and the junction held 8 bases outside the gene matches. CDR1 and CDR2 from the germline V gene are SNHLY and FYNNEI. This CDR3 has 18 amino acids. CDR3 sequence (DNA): TGTGCCAGCAGTGAAGGGACAGGGGGCCTGGGTGGCTACAATGAGCAGTTCTTC. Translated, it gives CASSEGTGGLGGYNEQFF.

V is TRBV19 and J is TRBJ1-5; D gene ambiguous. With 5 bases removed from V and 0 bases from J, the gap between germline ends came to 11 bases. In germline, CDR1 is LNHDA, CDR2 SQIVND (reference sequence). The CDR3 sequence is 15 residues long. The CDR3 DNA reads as TGTGCCAGTAGTGCCCCAGTTCGTAGCAATCAGCCCCAGCATTTT. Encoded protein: CASSAPVRSNQPQHF.